The 8 T cell receptor beta chains below come from one sample, sequenced in a study of OX40 agonist ivuxolimab in advanced cancers. Profiled with immunoSEQ multiplex PCR; TCRdb holds only in-frame clones, not every one. This table has about 72,000 clones, roughly 80% appearing once. The specimen was CD4+ or CD8+ T cells sorted from blood, collected in a trial of the OX40 agonist ivuxolimab. These receptors were taken from an adult with an advanced solid tumor such as melanoma, head and neck, liver or kidney cancer.

This clone has just one count. This rearrangement joins TRBV4-2 to TRBJ1-1; D is unclear. Germline V gene lookup returns CDR1 LGHNA and CDR2 YNFKEQ. The CDR3 covers 15 residues. Trimming shortened V by 1 base and J by 1 base, and 10 bases separated the two germline ends. In DNA, the CDR3 is TGTGCCAGCAGCCAAGGGGTCCGAGGGAACACTGAAGCTTTCTTT. Translation: CASSQGVRGNTEAFF.

This chain links TRBV19 with TRBJ1-2, with D uncertain. V lost 7 bases and J 6 bases, leaving 12 bases between the germline ends. The CDR3 totals 12 residues. Looked up from germline, CDR1 is LNHDA and CDR2 is SQIVND (reference sequence). The CDR3 spells CASTIRGDGYTF. The CDR3 DNA reads as TGTGCCAGTACCATCCGTGGAGATGGCTACACCTTC.

This clone appeared a single time. This sequence joins TRBV5-1 and TRBJ2-5; TRBD2 matches 12 bases. CDR1 SGHRS and CDR2 YFSETQ come from the germline V gene. The CDR3 has 16 residues. Trimming took 4 bases from V and 1 from J; bases not matched to a gene: 5. The CDR3 here is CASSQRTSGVQETQYF. Written as DNA, the CDR3 is TGCGCCAGCAGCCAAAGGACTAGCGGGGTCCAAGAGACCCAGTACTTC.

This clone occurred a few times. The chain joins TRBV19 to TRBJ2-2; 10 bases are a match to TRBD2. The CDR3 has 15 residues. V dropped 2 bases and J dropped 5; count of bases not matched to a gene: 2. Germline lookup yields CDR1 LNHDA and CDR2 SQIVND (reference sequence). This CDR3 is CASSIMTSGTGELFF. The CDR3 DNA reads TGTGCCAGTAGTATAATGACTAGCGGGACCGGGGAGCTGTTTTTT.

The chain combines TRBV5-6 with TRBJ2-1, with 8 bases aligning to TRBD2. CDR1 is SGHDT, CDR2 YYEEEE, per germline. The CDR3 is 13 residues long. The V gene end was trimmed by 4 bases and the J gene end by 7 bases; junction bases not matched to a gene: 4. CDR3 bases: TGTGCCAGCAGCCTAGGACTAGCTAATGAGCAGTTCTTC. Amino acid sequence: CASSLGLANEQFF.

CDR3 loop: CASSLEMASTDTQYF. The CDR3 coding sequence is TGTGCCAGCAGCTTGGAGATGGCGAGCACAGATACGCAGTATTTT. The rearrangement joins TRBV5-6 to TRBJ2-3; D is ambiguous. Germline V gene lookup returns CDR1 SGHDT and CDR2 YYEEEE. Trimming stripped 0 bases from V and 0 bases from J, with 8 bases between. There are 15 residues in the CDR3.

The sample holds one count of this clone. This chain links TRBV29-1 with TRBJ1-2, with D unclear. Germline V gene sequence: CDR1 SQVTM, CDR2 ANQGSEA. There are 12 residues in the CDR3. Between the trimmed V and J ends, which lost 7 bases and 4 bases, there was a span of 13 bases. CDR3 region: CSAGGHLYGYTF. DNA for the CDR3: TGCAGCGCCGGCGGGCACCTCTATGGCTACACCTTC.

This clone was seen a handful of times. The rearrangement links TRBV11-1 to TRBJ1-4; D unresolved. Germline V gene sequence: CDR1 SGHAT, CDR2 FQDESV (reference sequence). The ends were cut back, 6 bases at V and 6 bases at J, with 8 bases in the middle. CDR3 size: 12 residues. The CDR3 spells CASSYGDEKLFF. In DNA form, the CDR3 reads TGTGCCAGCAGTTACGGGGATGAAAAACTGTTTTTT. The full variable domain, completed using reference TRBV11-1 and TRBJ1-4, is EAEVAQSPRYKITEKSQAVAFWCDPISGHATLYWYRQILGQGPELLVQFQDESVVDDSQLPKDRFSAERLKGVDSTLKIQPAELGDSAMYLCASSYGDEKLFFGSGTQLSVL.